The entry below gives a single T cell receptor (beta chain) sequence along with its context. Its antigen is not yet known. No much larger clone exists at a distance of one base, and base qualities are not known. These data belong to a study of chemoradiotherapy in HPV16-positive cancers (dated by TCRdb to between 2021 and 2023). Regarding the study in general: Candidate HPV-specific T-cell clones and common TCR motifs were defined by functional T-cell assays performed on cells from a couple of HPV16-positive patients. The study asked whether T-cell immunity to the HPV oncoproteins E6 and E7 changes during chemoradiotherapy and whether this immunity affects survival. Next, the candidate HPV-specific TCRs and motifs were followed in TCR repertoires from about 90 patients with HPV-related cancers. Results the study describes overall, beyond this receptor: Only two HPV16-positive patients were used to derive the functional definition of HPV-specific T cells, and the survival association was reported for HPV16-positive patients. Among HPV16-positive patients, expansion of HPV-responsive T cells during chemoradiotherapy was associated with better recurrence-free survival. Expansion of candidate HPV-specific clones and E7-related TCR motifs was observed in the tumor microenvironment during treatment, whereas no such expansion was observed for non-HPV-specific T cells.

Receptor libraries were prepared by the immunoSEQ multiplex PCR assay. The source is immuneACCESS, and TCRdb retained only in-frame sequences with V and J called. Part of the clones is not carried over; for the studies checked, unresolved V genes explain less than half of this, and the remainder is unexplained. The sample has about 3,500 clones on record, 70% to 80% of them singletons. Together, the top ten hold around a tenth of the sample. The CDR3 measures 16 amino acids from cysteine to phenylalanine. Here the CDR3 DNA is all that survives: 48 bases in frame from base 1. Per the germline V gene (reference sequence), GTSNPN is the CDR1 and SVGIG is the CDR2. Clipping removes 7 bases from V and 2 bases from J, with 16 as the unmatched junction base count. Repertoires were sampled repeatedly over the course of chemoradiotherapy so that clonal expansion in the tumor microenvironment could be followed.

The sequencing used tumor tissue, collected from a patient who underwent chemoradiotherapy. This TCR came from a human donor with HPV-associated anogenital cancer. This receptor chain uses TRBV30 and TRBJ2-5, with TRBD1 matching 7 junction bases. The sequenced DNA is TGTGCCTTCTCGTCGAGCCGGGACAGATGGCAAGAGACCCAGTACTTC. Translated, this gives CAFSSSRDRWQETQYF.